This T cell receptor beta chain was profiled in a study of T cell responses to AZD1222 COVID-19 vaccine. Background on the study: Combined were second doses at about 4 or about 12 weeks.

The CDR3 extends over 15 amino acids. Looked up from germline, CDR1 is MNHEY and CDR2 is SMNVEV (reference sequence). Trimming pared 2 bases from V and 1 base from J, leaving 9 bases between. The study, taken as a whole, reports: Compared with day 0, the breadth and depth of the Spike-specific TCR repertoire rose significantly after two doses of AZD1222. There were mostly white British donors and more females than males, and clonal diversity was possibly underestimated. There were repertoire samples only from the period after the peak T cell response.

A word on this clone: Its antigen is not known.

Libraries were prepared by immunoSEQ multiplex PCR; TCRdb keeps only in-frame clonotypes and omits some of them. The table includes about 190,000 clones, approximately 91% detected once. The genes are TRBV27 and TRBJ2-1, with D uncertain. The TCR was taken from an adult in good health. The starting material was peripheral blood, obtained on day 0 of AZD1222 vaccination. CDR3 sequence (DNA): TGTGCCAGCAGTTTAATTCCCAGTTCCTACAATGAGCAGTTCTTC. Translation: CASSLIPSSYNEQFF.